The entry below gives a single T cell receptor (beta chain) sequence along with its context. It has no known antigen specificity. There are no base qualities to consult, and no much larger clone falls within one base. This entry is derived from a study of blood T cells in healthy people across ages (dated by TCRdb to 2013 to 2016). Describing the broader study: Template switching captured roughly one uniquely barcoded TCR beta cDNA molecule per two T cells in model experiments. Donors of different ages were randomly distributed across sequencing lanes to avoid experimental bias. The study analyzed two additional independent replicas of 1 million unique cDNA reads from the same blood draw for two donors, one aged 18 to 29 and one aged 80 or older. The study measured age-related changes in TCR beta repertoire diversity using deep sequencing normalized with unique cDNA molecular identifiers. Four age groups were formed from the donors: young (average roughly 15 years), middle-aged (approximately 40), aged (62) and long-lived (less than 85). Results and caveats for the whole study, not just this receptor: Compared with the aged group, the long-lived group had more naive CD4+ T cells, fewer expanded clones and increased TCR diversity, suggesting age selection. As age increased, observed TCR beta diversity per million T cells dropped in a roughly linear way, and a significant reduction was already evident by age about 40. Total diversity estimates from one million sequenced T cells were considered lower bounds and underestimates. Donor CMV infection status was unknown, potentially confounding age-related changes in expanded clonotypes. A strong correlation was found between observed TCR beta diversity and the percentage of naive T cells measured by flow cytometry. Because profiling used bulk unsorted PBMCs, naive and antigen-experienced compartments could not be compared conclusively.

The donors were 40 or so Caucasian individuals from Russia, aged roughly 6 to 100 years, who were systemically healthy. Around 10 milliliters of peripheral blood were collected from each donor into EDTA-treated Vacutainer tubes. Ficoll-Paque density-gradient centrifugation was used to isolate PBMCs, with at least 7 million obtained per sample. Trizol reagent was used to extract total RNA from the PBMCs, yielding at least 6 micrograms per sample. For every donor, flow cytometry on a PBMC aliquot measured the percentage of naive CD45RAhigh/CD27high T cells. The library was generated by 5' RACE. The listed sequencing device is Illumina HiSeq 2500. A second PCR of roughly 6 to 11 cycles was run with a J-beta primer mix and a sample-barcoded 5' primer. A template-switch 5' adaptor carrying 12 random nucleotides introduced a unique molecular identifier onto each TCR beta cDNA molecule. Each sample yielded at least 2.5 million CDR3-containing paired-end reads. All of the RNA was converted into first-strand cDNA using the Mint cDNA synthesis kit, with a TRBC-specific oligonucleotide serving as the primer. After uracil-DNA glycosylase treatment, a first 18-cycle PCR used universal primers M1SS and BC2_uni_R on all cDNA. As for how the authors treated the data: For normalization, 1 million high-quality reads, each with a distinct molecular identifier, were randomly selected from each sample. Instead of being binned into consensus sequences, reads with shared molecular identifiers were discarded. MiTCR, set to a Q25 quality threshold and the strictest error-elimination algorithm, was used for CDR3 identification, clonotype clustering and error correction. A nonparametric unseen species model using Euler transformation provided a lower-bound estimate of total TCR beta diversity. TCRdb reran the public reads through fastp at Q25 and MiXCR, keeping productive beta chains. A single entry per CDR3 protein holds the most common genes and DNA from its merged rows. For this entry, the V and J calls and clone size follow TCRdb and not the study's own pipeline. For this sample there are roughly 800,000 distinct CDR3 sequences; roughly 50% appear just once. The ten biggest clones cover about 38% of the sample.

The CDR3 measures 13 amino acids from cysteine to phenylalanine. Just CDR3 DNA is preserved here, 39 bases in frame from base 1. V lost 4 bases and J lost 5 bases; the stretch between them is 11 bases long. The germline V gene provides CDR1 SGHDN and CDR2 FVKESK. In this chain, TRBV14 is recombined with TRBJ1-2; no D gene call is confident. The sample was blood. The receptor's source is a man older than 75 in good health. The DNA is TGTGCCAGCAGCCGAGACCTTGGGTATGGCTACACCTTC. This is translated as CASSRDLGYGYTF.